This T cell receptor beta chain stems from a study of OX40 agonist ivuxolimab in advanced cancers. About the research overall: Patients undergoing dose escalation presented with hepatocellular carcinoma, melanoma, renal cell or head and neck cancer.

The method was immunoSEQ multiplex PCR; TCRdb's version includes in-frame clones alone and lacks a portion of them. This table has approximately 90,000 clones, about 87% appearing once. In this sample, this clone turned up once. What it recognizes is unknown. Study-level findings and limits: In the 0.1 to 3.0 mg/kg range, CD4+ and CD8+ blood T cells had expanded clonally by week 6.

The receptor was isolated from an adult with an advanced solid tumor such as melanoma, head and neck, liver or kidney cancer. The source was CD4+ or CD8+ T cells sorted from blood, collected in a trial of the OX40 agonist ivuxolimab.

Written as DNA, the CDR3 is TGTGCCAGCAGACCACAGACAGGGGGCGCGACTGAAGCTTTCTTT. It is translated as CASRPQTGGATEAFF. The rearrangement uses TRBV6-4 and TRBJ1-1, with 10 positions matching TRBD1. Unmatched junction bases numbered 9, after V lost 6 bases and J lost 5 bases. Germline CDR1 reads MRHNA; CDR2 reads SNTAGT. There are 15 residues in the CDR3.